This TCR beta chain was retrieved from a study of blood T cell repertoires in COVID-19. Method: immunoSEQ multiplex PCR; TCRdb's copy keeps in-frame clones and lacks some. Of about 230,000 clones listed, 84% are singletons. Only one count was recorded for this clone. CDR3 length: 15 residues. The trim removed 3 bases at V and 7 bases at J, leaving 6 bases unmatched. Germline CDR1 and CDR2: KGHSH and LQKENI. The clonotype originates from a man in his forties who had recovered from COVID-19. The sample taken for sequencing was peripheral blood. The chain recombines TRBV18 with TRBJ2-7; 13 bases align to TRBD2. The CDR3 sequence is CASSPGTSGMGEQYF. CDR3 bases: TGTGCCAGCTCACCCGGGACTAGCGGGATGGGAGAGCAGTACTTC.